A selection of T cell receptor beta chains follows, all from one sample in a study of beta chain features in type 1 diabetes. Sequencing was performed with immunoSEQ multiplex PCR; in TCRdb, only in-frame clones are kept and a portion is missing. The table includes about 27,000 clones, 56% detected once. Input material: Tregs from blood. The receptor source for this set is a woman aged 18 to 35 with type 1 diabetes. Each CDR3 is given with its conserved first and last residue. The order of the fields is V gene, clone size, D gene, J gene, CDR3 DNA, CDR3 protein. D genes are given only for firm matches. Clone sizes are given selectively: once, few, many, or a class where the clone is expanded.

>TRBV30|-|TRBD1|TRBJ1-4
TGTGCCTGGAGCCCCGGGACAGGGGGTACGATAAATGAAAAACTGTTTTTT
CAWSPGTGGTINEKLFF
>TRBV18|-|-|TRBJ1-1
TGTGCCAGCTCAACGAGAGTCCCAGGCCCCAACACTGAAGCTTTCTTT
CASSTRVPGPNTEAFF
>TRBV29-1|-|TRBD1|TRBJ1-3
TGCAGCGTGGGACAGGGGCGAGGAAACACCATATATTTT
CSVGQGRGNTIYF
>TRBV2|-|-|TRBJ2-5
TGTGCCAGCACAGTGACAGGACGTCAAGAGACCCAGTACTTC
CASTVTGRQETQYF
>TRBV7-2|few|TRBD2|TRBJ2-3
TGTGCCAGCAGCCGCCGAGCGGGAGATGGTACAGATACGCAGTATTTT
CASSRRAGDGTDTQYF
>TRBV7-9|few|-|TRBJ1-2
TGTGCCAGCAGCTTTTCGACAGCCCCCACTTACGGCTACACCTTC
CASSFSTAPTYGYTF
>TRBV7-8|-|TRBD2|TRBJ2-2
TGTGCCAGCAGCTCGGCGGGAGTAAGCACCGGGGAGCTGTTTTTT
CASSSAGVSTGELFF
>TRBV6-6|-|TRBD2|TRBJ2-3
TGTGCCAGCAGTTACAGACTAGCGGGGACAGATACGCAGTATTTT
CASSYRLAGTDTQYF
>TRBV7-9|-|-|TRBJ2-3
TGTGCCAGCAGCTTACGCCCCGGAGGCCAAGTAGATACGCAGTATTTT
CASSLRPGGQVDTQYF
>TRBV6-6|few|-|TRBJ2-1
TGTGCCAGCAGTTTTCCGCTAACCGGGTACAATGAGCAGTTCTTC
CASSFPLTGYNEQFF
>TRBV28|-|TRBD1|TRBJ1-2
TGTGCCAGCCGAGGACAGGGTTTTCGCTACACCTTC
CASRGQGFRYTF
>TRBV30|-|TRBD2|TRBJ2-3
TGTGCCTGGACTAGCGGACTCACAGATACGCAGTATTTT
CAWTSGLTDTQYF
>TRBV5-1|-|-|TRBJ2-5
TGCGCCAGCAGCTTCGAGGGGGGGGAGACCCAGTACTTC
CASSFEGGETQYF
>TRBV12-5|-|-|TRBJ1-5
TGTGCTAGTGGTTTAGAAGGGGTTGCGCCCCAGCATTTT
CASGLEGVAPQHF
>TRBV5-1|-|-|TRBJ2-3
TGCGCCAGCGGCAGGGCTCAGGGAGGCGATACGCAGTATTTT
CASGRAQGGDTQYF
>TRBV28|-|-|TRBJ1-1
TGTGCCAGCAGTTTATCAGGGATTACTGAAGCTTTCTTT
CASSLSGITEAFF
>TRBV28|-|TRBD2|TRBJ2-7
TGTGCCAGCAGAAGCGGGAGCTCCTACGAGCAGTACTTC
CASRSGSSYEQYF
>TRBV5-1|once|-|TRBJ1-5
TGCGCCAGCAGCTTGGATGGGAGGTCCGATCAGCCCCAGCATTTT
CASSLDGRSDQPQHF
>TRBV19|-|-|TRBJ1-2
TGTGCCAGTAGTGCGGCGAGGCGTGGCTACACCTTC
CASSAARRGYTF
>TRBV9|-|-|TRBJ1-2
TGTGCCAGCAGCGTACAGGTCGGGGGAGAAGGCTACACCTTC
CASSVQVGGEGYTF
>TRBV7-2|-|-|TRBJ1-2
TGTGCCAGCAGCCGTAACGCGGGGCAAAACTATGGCTACACCTTC
CASSRNAGQNYGYTF
>TRBV7-3|few|-|TRBJ2-7
TGTGCCAGCAGCCTAGGAGGGAACTCCTACGAGCAGTACTTC
CASSLGGNSYEQYF
>TRBV5-6|few|TRBD2|TRBJ2-5
TGTGCCAGCAGCTCGACTAGCGGGAACCGAGAGACCCAGTACTTC
CASSSTSGNRETQYF
>TRBV27|-|-|TRBJ1-1
TGTGCCAGCAGTGTACAGGTGGGGGCCACTGAAGCTTTCTTT
CASSVQVGATEAFF
>TRBV7-3|few|TRBD2|TRBJ2-3
TGTGCCAGCAGCACAGAACTAGCGGGAGCAGATACGCAGTATTTT
CASSTELAGADTQYF
>TRBV18|few|-|TRBJ2-1
TGTGCCAGCTCACCACCGGGGGCTTGGAGCTCCTACAATGAGCAGTTCTTC
CASSPPGAWSSYNEQFF
>TRBV7-2|-|TRBD1|TRBJ1-3
TGTGCCAGCAGCTTGGGGACAGGGAGAAACACCATATATTTT
CASSLGTGRNTIYF
>TRBV6-5|-|TRBD1|TRBJ2-3
TGTGCCAGCAGTTACTCGGCGGACAGGGGTGATACGCAGTATTTT
CASSYSADRGDTQYF
>TRBV7-2|-|TRBD2|TRBJ2-7
TGTGCCAGCGGGAGGTCTTTGCGGGAGGCCGAGCAGTACTTC
CASGRSLREAEQYF
>TRBV9|-|-|TRBJ1-1
TGTGCCAGCAGCCCACAGGCGGGGCCGGGGACTGAAGCTTTCTTT
CASSPQAGPGTEAFF
>TRBV14|-|TRBD1|TRBJ2-3
TGTGCCAGCAGCCGCCGGACAGGGGGGGGCACAGATACGCAGTATTTT
CASSRRTGGGTDTQYF
>TRBV7-2|-|TRBD2|TRBJ2-3
TGTGCCAGCAGCTTAGTGGCCGGGACTAGCGGGGGTCCCACAGATACGCAGTATTTT
CASSLVAGTSGGPTDTQYF
>TRBV5-5|-|-|TRBJ2-1
TGTGCCAGCAGCCCCGGGAATCAGCAGTTCTTC
CASSPGNQQFF
>TRBV5-1|few|-|TRBJ2-1
TGCGCCAGCAGCTCCCGACTAGACCAATCCTACAATGAGCAGTTCTTC
CASSSRLDQSYNEQFF
>TRBV28|-|TRBD1|TRBJ1-5
TGTGCCAGCAGTTTTCAGGGGGCCAGCAATCAGCCCCAGCATTTT
CASSFQGASNQPQHF
>TRBV10-3|-|TRBD1|TRBJ1-1
TGTGACATCAGAGAGACAGGGGGCGCGAACACTGAAGCTTTCTTT
CDIRETGGANTEAFF
>TRBV5-4|-|TRBD2|TRBJ2-1
TGTTCCACCCAAGCGGGAGGGCCCTATGAGCAGTTCTTC
CSTQAGGPYEQFF
>TRBV28|-|TRBD1|TRBJ2-4
TGTGCCAGCAGACCACAGGGGGCCCAAGGCATTCAGTACTTC
CASRPQGAQGIQYF
>TRBV13|few|TRBD1|TRBJ1-2
TGTGCCAGCAGCTCGACAGGGCGGGACTATGGCTACACCTTC
CASSSTGRDYGYTF
>TRBV7-2|-|TRBD2|TRBJ2-1
TGTGCCAGCAGCTCGACTCTAGCGGGAGAAAGCAATGAGCAGTTCTTC
CASSSTLAGESNEQFF
>TRBV10-2|-|-|TRBJ1-5
TGCGCCAGCAGGGCGGCTCTCGGTCAGCCCCAGCATTTT
CASRAALGQPQHF
>TRBV9|-|-|TRBJ2-1
TGTGCCAGCAGCCCCCGGACAGATAACAATGAGCAGTTCTTC
CASSPRTDNNEQFF
>TRBV18|few|-|TRBJ1-5
TGTGCCAGCTCACCGGCAACGAATCAGCCCCAGCATTTT
CASSPATNQPQHF
>TRBV5-4|-|TRBD2|TRBJ2-7
TGTGCCAGCAGCCCCCCCGGGACTAGAAACTACGAGCAGTACTTC
CASSPPGTRNYEQYF
>TRBV30|-|TRBD1|TRBJ1-2
TGTGCCTGGGGAACAGGGGGCGCGGGCTACACCTTC
CAWGTGGAGYTF
>TRBV6-6|few|-|TRBJ2-5
TGTGCCAGCAGGCAGGGGCGGGAAGAGACCCAGTACTTC
CASRQGREETQYF